These T cell receptor beta chains were read from a single sample in a study of Ad26.COV2.S vaccination and SARS-CoV-2 variants. TCRdb keeps only in-frame clones here, not all; method: immunoSEQ multiplex PCR. The data show 430,000 or so clones, with nearly 90% seen just once and 2% to 3% held by the top ten. Sequenced material: peripheral blood, taken in a trial of Ad26.COV2.S vaccine versus placebo. All receptors come from a person aged 18-65 years who received the Ad26.COV2.S COVID-19 vaccine or a placebo. The CDR3 runs from the conserved cysteine through the conserved F or W. A D gene is named only where the DNA matches it firmly. Some rows mark clone size as missing; the rest say once, few, many or name a class of expanded clone.

j_call clone_size d_call v_call cdr3_aa cdr3_nt
TRBJ2-5 - - TRBV18 CASSPQDQETQYF TGTGCCAGCTCACCACAGGACCAAGAGACCCAGTACTTC
TRBJ1-5 - TRBD1 TRBV6-6 CASSYITGGGQPQHF TGTGCCAGCAGTTACATCACAGGGGGCGGTCAGCCCCAGCATTTT
TRBJ2-3 - TRBD1 TRBV19 CASSIATPTGRDTQYF TGTGCCAGTAGTATAGCCACTCCGACAGGGCGAGATACGCAGTATTTT
TRBJ1-5 - - TRBV2 CASSALTDNQPQHF TGTGCCAGCAGTGCATTAACAGATAATCAGCCCCAGCATTTT
TRBJ2-5 - TRBD1 TRBV18 CASSSDRVGETQYF TGTGCCAGCTCATCGGACAGGGTCGGAGAGACCCAGTACTTC
TRBJ1-2 - TRBD1 TRBV7-2 CASSFDRGRGYGYTF TGTGCCAGCAGCTTTGACAGGGGCCGCGGATATGGCTACACCTTC
TRBJ1-5 - - TRBV21-1 CASSKGRAGGRNTSGNQPQHF TGTGCCAGCAGCAAAGGGCGGGCGGGGGGAAGAAATACGAGTGGCAATCAGCCCCAGCATTTT
TRBJ2-4 - TRBD1 TRBV5-4 CASSQGAVDIQYF TGTGCCAGCAGCCAGGGGGCGGTGGACATTCAGTACTTC
TRBJ2-4 - TRBD2 TRBV4-1 CASSQDGGEGNIQYF TGCGCCAGCAGCCAAGATGGAGGGGAGGGGAACATTCAGTACTTC
TRBJ1-4 - - TRBV28 CASSRPGEKLFF TGTGCCAGCAGTCGCCCTGGCGAAAAACTGTTTTTT
TRBJ2-7 - - TRBV2 CASSTGTPNLYEQYF TGTGCCAGCAGCACCGGGACCCCAAACTTATACGAGCAGTACTTC
TRBJ2-2 - - TRBV11-2 CASSWQGGTGELFF TGTGCCAGCAGCTGGCAGGGGGGCACCGGGGAGCTGTTTTTT
TRBJ2-1 - TRBD1 TRBV28 CASSVPGQGTYEQFF TGTGCCAGCAGTGTACCGGGACAGGGGACTTATGAGCAGTTCTTC
TRBJ1-2 - - TRBV5-6 CASSLTDPNYGYTF TGTGCCAGCAGCTTAACAGACCCTAACTATGGCTACACCTTC
TRBJ2-5 - - TRBV4-2 CASSQGLNNLQETQYF TGTGCCAGCAGCCAAGGGTTGAACAACCTCCAAGAGACCCAGTACTTC
TRBJ1-6 once - TRBV4-2 CASSLRDSNSPLHF TGTGCCAGCAGCCTACGGGACTCTAATTCACCCCTCCACTTT
TRBJ1-1 - - TRBV7-9 CASTFTGFMEAFF TGTGCCAGCACCTTTACAGGGTTTATGGAAGCTTTCTTT
TRBJ2-2 - TRBD2 TRBV7-8 CASSLQLAANTGELFF TGTGCCAGCAGCTTACAACTAGCGGCGAACACCGGGGAGCTGTTTTTT
TRBJ2-2 - - TRBV11-3 CASSFWDTGELFF TGTGCCAGCAGCTTTTGGGACACCGGGGAGCTGTTTTTT
TRBJ2-1 - - TRBV24-1 CATSDLGGGLEQFF TGTGCCACCAGTGATTTGGGAGGGGGGCTTGAGCAGTTCTTC
TRBJ2-5 - - TRBV5-4 CASSFPAHQETQYF TGTGCCAGCAGCTTCCCAGCCCATCAAGAGACCCAGTACTTC
TRBJ1-2 - - TRBV10-3 CAISDTGSSYTF TGTGCCATCAGTGATACCGGGAGTAGCTACACCTTC
TRBJ2-3 - - TRBV13 CASSLEQTDTQYF TGTGCCAGCAGCCTTGAACAGACAGATACGCAGTATTTT
TRBJ2-1 once - TRBV4-1 CASSPGTGNEQFF TGCGCCAGCAGCCCGGGGACGGGTAATGAGCAGTTCTTC
TRBJ2-7 - - TRBV19 CASSTGDACYEQYF TGTGCCAGTAGTACTGGGGACGCCTGCTACGAGCAGTACTTC
TRBJ1-1 - TRBD1 TRBV19 CASSTFGTGEWDTEAFF TGTGCCAGTAGTACTTTCGGGACAGGGGAATGGGACACTGAAGCTTTCTTT
TRBJ1-2 - - TRBV27 CASGRQRPPTNYGYTF TGTGCCAGCGGGCGACAGCGGCCACCGACAAACTATGGCTACACCTTC
TRBJ2-3 - - TRBV29-1 CSAGQRGGKDTQYF TGCAGCGCGGGCCAACGGGGAGGAAAAGATACGCAGTATTTT
TRBJ2-2 - TRBD2 TRBV18 CASSGLAGDTGELFF TGTGCCAGCTCCGGACTAGCGGGAGACACCGGGGAGCTGTTTTTT
TRBJ2-5 - - TRBV6-5 CASGRYQETQYF TGTGCCAGCGGGCGTTACCAAGAGACCCAGTACTTC
TRBJ2-2 - - TRBV3-1/TRBV3-2 CASSQVSGELFF TGTGCCAGCAGCCAAGTCTCCGGGGAGCTGTTTTTT
TRBJ2-1 - - TRBV7-9 CASSYLWTVSYNEQFF TGTGCCAGCAGCTACCTCTGGACAGTGTCCTACAATGAGCAGTTCTTC
TRBJ1-1 - - TRBV5-4 CASSLDPGGNTEAFF TGTGCCAGCAGCTTGGATCCCGGGGGCAACACTGAAGCTTTCTTT
TRBJ2-3 - - TRBV5-1 CASSEGSDTQYF TGCGCCAGCAGCGAGGGGTCAGATACGCAGTATTTT
TRBJ2-5 once TRBD2 TRBV5-1 CASSPRGGEKTQYF TGCGCCAGCAGCCCCCGGGGGGGCGAGAAGACCCAGTACTTC
TRBJ1-1 - - TRBV29-1 CSVGLQGSFTEAFF TGCAGCGTTGGGCTGCAGGGTTCCTTCACTGAAGCTTTCTTT
TRBJ2-6 few TRBD1 TRBV7-3 CASSLWSLSSGQGASGANVLTF TGTGCCAGCAGCTTATGGTCACTCTCTTCGGGACAGGGGGCCTCTGGGGCCAACGTCCTGACTTTC
TRBJ1-6 - - TRBV9 CASSVEGRANSPLHF TGTGCCAGCAGCGTAGAGGGCAGGGCGAATTCACCCCTCCACTTT
TRBJ1-5 - - TRBV11-3 CASSSPGGAFGNQPQHF TGTGCCAGCAGCAGCCCGGGGGGGGCTTTTGGCAATCAGCCCCAGCATTTT
TRBJ2-1 - - TRBV7-9 CASSTPGIEKERFYNEQFF TGTGCCAGCAGCACACCCGGGATCGAAAAAGAGAGGTTCTACAATGAGCAGTTCTTC
TRBJ1-2 - - TRBV4-3 CASSQEVIGPGGFNYGYTF TGCGCCAGCAGCCAAGAGGTTATAGGACCGGGAGGGTTCAACTATGGCTACACCTTC
TRBJ1-2 - - TRBV5-8 CASSSLNNYGYTF TGTGCCAGCAGCTCTCTGAATAACTATGGCTACACCTTC
TRBJ2-1 few - TRBV29-1 CSVARGSYNEQFF TGCAGCGTTGCTCGGGGGTCCTACAATGAGCAGTTCTTC
TRBJ2-1 - TRBD2 TRBV5-1 CASRWTSGRGDEQFF TGCGCCAGCAGGTGGACTAGCGGGAGGGGTGATGAGCAGTTCTTC